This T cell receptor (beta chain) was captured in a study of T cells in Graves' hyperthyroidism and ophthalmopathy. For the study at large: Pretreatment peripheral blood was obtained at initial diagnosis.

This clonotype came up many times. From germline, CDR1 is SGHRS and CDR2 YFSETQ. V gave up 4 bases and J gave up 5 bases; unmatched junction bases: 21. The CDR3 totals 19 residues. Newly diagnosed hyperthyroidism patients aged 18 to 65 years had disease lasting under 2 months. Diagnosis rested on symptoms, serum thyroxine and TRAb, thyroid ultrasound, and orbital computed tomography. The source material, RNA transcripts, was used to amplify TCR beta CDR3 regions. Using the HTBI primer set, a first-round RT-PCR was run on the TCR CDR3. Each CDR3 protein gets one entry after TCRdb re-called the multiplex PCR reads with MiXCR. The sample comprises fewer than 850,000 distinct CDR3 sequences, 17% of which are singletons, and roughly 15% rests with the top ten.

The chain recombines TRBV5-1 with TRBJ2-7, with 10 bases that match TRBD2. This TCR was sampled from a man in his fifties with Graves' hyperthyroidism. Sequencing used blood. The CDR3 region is CASSVGLAGAQGDYDEQYF. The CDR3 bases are TGCGCCAGCAGCGTGGGGCTAGCGGGGGCACAGGGCGATTACGACGAGCAGTACTTC.